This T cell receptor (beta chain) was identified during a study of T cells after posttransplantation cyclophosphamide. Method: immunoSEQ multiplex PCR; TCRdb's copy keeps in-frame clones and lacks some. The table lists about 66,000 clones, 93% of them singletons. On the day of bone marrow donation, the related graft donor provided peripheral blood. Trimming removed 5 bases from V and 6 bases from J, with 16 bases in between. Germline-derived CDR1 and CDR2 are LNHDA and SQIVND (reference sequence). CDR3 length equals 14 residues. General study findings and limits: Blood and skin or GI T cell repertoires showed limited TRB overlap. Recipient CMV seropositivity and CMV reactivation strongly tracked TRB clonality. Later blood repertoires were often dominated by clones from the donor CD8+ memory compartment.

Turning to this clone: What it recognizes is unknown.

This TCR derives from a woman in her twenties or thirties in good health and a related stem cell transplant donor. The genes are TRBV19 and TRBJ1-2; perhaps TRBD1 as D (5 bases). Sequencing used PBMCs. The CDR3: CASSPTDRGDGYTF. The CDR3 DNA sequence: TGTGCCAGTAGTCCAACCGACAGAGGTGATGGCTACACCTTC.